This T cell receptor (beta chain) was recorded in a study of PD-1 blockade in classical Hodgkin lymphoma (dated by TCRdb to the early 2020s). Background on the whole study: Nivolumab dosing was 3 mg/kg intravenously every 2 weeks, continuing until either disease progression or unacceptable toxicity. To define a peripheral blood immune signature of response to PD-1 blockade in classical Hodgkin lymphoma, the study combined TCR beta sequencing with CyTOF. Broad study findings and their caveats: CD4+ but not CD8+ TCR diversity rose significantly by C4D1 (p=0.0027 vs p=0.16), most apparent in complete responders (p=0.02). Baseline TCR diversity was reported to be lower in newly diagnosed patients than in healthy donors, and even lower in relapsed/refractory patients. Baseline diversity similar to that of newly diagnosed patients was observed in trial patients achieving complete response, whereas significantly lower diversity was observed in partial responders and progressors. The study covered only a single clinical trial cohort, and the causes of the repertoire differences, possibly disease activity or prior therapy, were still not defined. Lower diversity was seen in patients whose nivolumab began less than 1 year after ASCT, and these patients were left out of later analyses so that immune reconstitution would not confound the results.

Remarks on this clone: The antigen it binds to is not known. Base qualities were left out, and no much larger clone turns up one base away.

Genomic DNA was extracted with the Qiagen DNeasy kit from unsorted PBMCs and from negatively selected CD4+ and CD8+ fractions. TCR beta CDR3 regions were amplified by immunoSEQ multiplex PCR using primers annealing to V and J segments. Amplification bias was minimized using a synthetic immune receptor repertoire, and residual bias was removed computationally after sequencing. Under the source paper's analysis protocol: Repertoire diversity was quantified as the Shannon entropy index using custom Python scripts. Unsorted, CD4+ and CD8+ repertoires were analyzed separately, except in combined analyses where CD4+ and CD8+ sequences were merged in silico. Clonal expansion was defined as at least a 2-fold frequency increase after treatment relative to C1D1, with a pseudocount of 0.5 for undetected baseline clones. Clones with 0 or 1 copy at C1D1 were defined as singleton clones, while clones with 2 or more copies were defined as non-singleton clones. By matching protein sequences in sorted samples from the same patient, clones expanded in unsorted samples were annotated as CD4+, CD8+ or unknown. Wilcoxon tests on paired samples were used to test diversity changes from C1D1 to C4D1. Entries here come from immuneACCESS through TCRdb and include only in-frame sequences with V and J called. Some clones fail to appear in such tables; in the studies checked, an unresolved V gene covers under half of the shortfall, and the cause of the remainder is unknown. That table gives V, J and clone size, and the DNA gave D and trimming. For this sample there are about 110,000 clones; about nine tenths appear just once. Under 20% of the sample comes from the top ten.

Trimming at the junction amounts to 3 bases on V and 8 bases on J, and the germline ends lie 18 bases apart. The CDR3 contains 15 residues, cysteine and phenylalanine counted. Only the CDR3 DNA is retained, 45 bases long and in frame from the first base. The time point label for this specimen denotes: cycle 4 day 1 (C4D1), after less than seven weeks of nivolumab. All trial patients had relapsed after autologous stem cell transplantation, with cohorts A, B and C differing in prior brentuximab vedotin exposure. The trial cohort comprised some 60 patients with relapsed/refractory classical Hodgkin lymphoma whose best overall responses were complete response, partial response or progressive disease. In the multi-cohort phase II CheckMate 205 trial, trial patients received single-agent nivolumab. An independent review committee assessed best overall response by applying the 2007 International Working Group response criteria. Trial PBMCs were collected immediately before nivolumab initiation (C1D1) and during therapy at cycle 2 day 1 and cycle 4 day 1. Peripheral blood was collected in 8 mL Vacutainer Cell Preparation Tubes, from which PBMCs were isolated by centrifugation and then cryopreserved.

This sequence was found in a human donor with classical Hodgkin lymphoma. The source was peripheral blood mononuclear cells (PBMCs), collected before the fourth cycle of nivolumab. Rearrangement joined TRBV5-3 to TRBJ2-1; D gene: possibly TRBD2, on 7 matching bases. TRBV5-3 is marked as an open reading frame, function uncertain. The CDR3 loop reads CARSYRLARGHEQFF. The sequenced DNA: TGTGCCAGAAGCTACCGACTAGCCAGGGGCCATGAGCAGTTCTTC.